This T cell receptor beta chain derives from a study of graft-versus-host responses after intestinal transplantation. In this sample, this clone turned up once. Its target is not known. Only in-frame clones appear in the TCRdb table, and some are missing; sequencing was by immunoSEQ multiplex PCR. Seen here are about 36,000 clones, approximately 94% observed once, and the top ten hold 0.2% to 0.25%. The receptor's source is a human donor who was the organ donor for an intestinal transplant. The sequencing used unstimulated CD4+ T cells sorted from spleen or lymph node cells, collected before transplant.

In DNA, the CDR3 is TGTGCCAGCAGTTCCTCACTAATTTCCTACGAGCAGTACTTC. Translating it yields CASSSSLISYEQYF. This chain connects TRBV2 to TRBJ2-7; the D is unclear. CDR1 SNHLY and CDR2 FYNNEI come from the germline V gene. The germline V and J ends were trimmed by 5 bases and 1 base, with 12 bases remaining between them. The CDR3 length is 14 residues.